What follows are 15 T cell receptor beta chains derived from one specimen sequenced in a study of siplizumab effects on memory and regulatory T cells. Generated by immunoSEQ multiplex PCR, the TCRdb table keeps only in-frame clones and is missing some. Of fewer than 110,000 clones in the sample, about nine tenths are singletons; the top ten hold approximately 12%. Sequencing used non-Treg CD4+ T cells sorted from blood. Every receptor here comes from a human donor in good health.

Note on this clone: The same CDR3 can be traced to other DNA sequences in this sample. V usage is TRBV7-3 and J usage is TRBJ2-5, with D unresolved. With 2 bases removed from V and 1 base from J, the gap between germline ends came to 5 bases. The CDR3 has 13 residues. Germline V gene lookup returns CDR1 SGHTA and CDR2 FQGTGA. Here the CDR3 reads CASSLQSQETQYF. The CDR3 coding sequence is TGTGCCAGCAGCTTACAGTCCCAAGAGACCCAGTACTTC.

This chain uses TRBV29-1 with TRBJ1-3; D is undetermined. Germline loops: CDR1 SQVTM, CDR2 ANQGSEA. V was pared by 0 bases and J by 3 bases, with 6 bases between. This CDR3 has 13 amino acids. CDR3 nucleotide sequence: TGCAGCGTTGAAGATCCAGGTGGAAACACCATATATTTT. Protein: CSVEDPGGNTIYF.

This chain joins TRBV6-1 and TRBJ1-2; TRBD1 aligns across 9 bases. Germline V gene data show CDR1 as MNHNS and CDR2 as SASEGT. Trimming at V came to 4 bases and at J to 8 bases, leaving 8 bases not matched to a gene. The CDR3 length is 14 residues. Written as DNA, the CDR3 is TGTGCCAGCAGTGGATGGGACAGGGCTGGCGGCTACACCTTC. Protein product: CASSGWDRAGGYTF.

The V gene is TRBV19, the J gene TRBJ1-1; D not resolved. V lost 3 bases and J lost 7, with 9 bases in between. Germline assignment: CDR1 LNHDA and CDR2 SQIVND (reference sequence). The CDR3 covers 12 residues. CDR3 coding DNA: TGTGCCAGTAGTATCAGATTAGGTGAAGCTTTCTTT. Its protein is CASSIRLGEAFF.

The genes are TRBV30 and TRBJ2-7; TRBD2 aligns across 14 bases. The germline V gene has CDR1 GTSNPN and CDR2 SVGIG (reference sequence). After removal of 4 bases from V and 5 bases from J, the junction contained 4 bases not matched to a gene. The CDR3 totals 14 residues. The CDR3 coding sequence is TGTGCCTGGACCAGGGGACTAGCGGGAGACGAGCAGTACTTC. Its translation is CAWTRGLAGDEQYF.

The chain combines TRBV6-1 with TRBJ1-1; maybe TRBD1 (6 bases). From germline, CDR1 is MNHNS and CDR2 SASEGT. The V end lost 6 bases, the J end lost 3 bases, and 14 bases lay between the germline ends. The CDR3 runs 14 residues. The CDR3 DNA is TGTGCCAGCAGCAGGGAGGGGGGAGACACTGAAGCTTTCTTT. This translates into CASSREGGDTEAFF.

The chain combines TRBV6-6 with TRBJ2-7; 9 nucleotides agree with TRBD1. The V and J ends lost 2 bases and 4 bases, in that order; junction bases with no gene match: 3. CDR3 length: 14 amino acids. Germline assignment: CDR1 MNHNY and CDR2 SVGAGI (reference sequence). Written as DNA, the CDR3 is TGTGCCAGCAGTTACGGGGACAGGGTTTACGAGCAGTACTTC. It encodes CASSYGDRVYEQYF.

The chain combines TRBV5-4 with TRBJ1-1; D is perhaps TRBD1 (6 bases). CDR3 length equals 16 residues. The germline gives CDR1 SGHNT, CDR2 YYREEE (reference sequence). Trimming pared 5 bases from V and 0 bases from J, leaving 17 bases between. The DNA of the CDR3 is TGTGCCAGCAGTTCCGGGACACGGGGAGTGAACACTGAAGCTTTCTTT. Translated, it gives CASSSGTRGVNTEAFF.

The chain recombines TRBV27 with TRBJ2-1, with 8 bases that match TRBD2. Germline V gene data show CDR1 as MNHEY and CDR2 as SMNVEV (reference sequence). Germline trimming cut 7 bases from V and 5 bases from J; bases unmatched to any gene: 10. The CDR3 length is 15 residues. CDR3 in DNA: TGTGCCAGCAATCGCAGCGGGAGTAGACACAATGAGCAGTTCTTC. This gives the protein CASNRSGSRHNEQFF.

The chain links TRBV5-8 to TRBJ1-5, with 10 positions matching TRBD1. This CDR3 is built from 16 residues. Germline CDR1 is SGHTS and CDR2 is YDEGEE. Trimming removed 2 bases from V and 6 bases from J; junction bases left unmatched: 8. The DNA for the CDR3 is TGTGCCAGCAGCTTAGACTTCGGACAGGGGGGTCAGCCCCAGCATTTT. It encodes CASSLDFGQGGQPQHF.

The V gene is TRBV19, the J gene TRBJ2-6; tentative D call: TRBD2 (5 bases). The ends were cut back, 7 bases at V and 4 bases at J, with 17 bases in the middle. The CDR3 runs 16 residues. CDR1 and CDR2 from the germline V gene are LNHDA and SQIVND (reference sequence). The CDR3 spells CASISEGHLGANVLTF. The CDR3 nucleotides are TGTGCCAGTATCTCTGAGGGCCACCTGGGGGCCAACGTCCTGACTTTC. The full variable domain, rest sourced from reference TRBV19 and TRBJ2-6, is DGGITQSPKYLFRKEGQNVTLSCEQNLNHDAMYWYRQDPGQGLRLIYYSQIVNDFQKGDIAEGYSVSREKKESFPLTVTSAQKNPTAFYLCASISEGHLGANVLTFGAGSRLTVL.

The CDR3 DNA sequence: TGCAGCGGAAGAACAGAGACCCAGTACTTC. It is translated as CSGRTETQYF. V usage is TRBV29-1 and J usage is TRBJ2-5; no clear D. The V gene's germline CDR1 is SQVTM and CDR2 ANQGSEA. Trimming cost V 7 bases and J 4 bases, with 7 bases left between them. This CDR3 contains 10 residues.

CDR3 sequence reads: CASSAGQDSNQPQHF. The CDR3 region has the DNA TGTGCCAGCAGCGCGGGACAGGATAGCAATCAGCCCCAGCATTTT. The chain couples TRBV5-4 to TRBJ1-5, with 8 bases lining up with TRBD1. Germline trimming cut 4 bases from V and 0 bases from J; bases unmatched to any gene: 3. Germline CDR1 reads SGHNT; CDR2 reads YYREEE (reference sequence). The CDR3 sequence is 15 residues long. The variable domain in full, completed from reference TRBV5-4 and TRBJ1-5, reads ETGVTQSPTHLIKTRGQQVTLRCSSQSGHNTVSWYQQALGQGPQFIFQYYREEENGRGNFPPRFSGLQFPNYSSELNVNALELDDSALYLCASSAGQDSNQPQHFGDGTRLSIL.

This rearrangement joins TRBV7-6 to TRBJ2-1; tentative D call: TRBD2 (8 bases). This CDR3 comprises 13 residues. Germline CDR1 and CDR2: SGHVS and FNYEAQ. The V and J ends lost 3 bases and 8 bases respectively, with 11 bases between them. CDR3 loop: CASSFSGTDEQFF. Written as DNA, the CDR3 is TGTGCCAGCAGCTTTAGCGGGACAGATGAGCAGTTCTTC.

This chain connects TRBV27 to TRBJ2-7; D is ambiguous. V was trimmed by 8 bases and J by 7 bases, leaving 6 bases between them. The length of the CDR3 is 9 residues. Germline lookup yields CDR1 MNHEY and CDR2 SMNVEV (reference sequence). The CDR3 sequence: CASVFEQYF. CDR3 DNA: TGTGCCAGCGTTTTTGAGCAGTACTTC.